These T cell receptor beta chains were read from a single sample in a study of radiotherapy plus CTLA-4 blockade in lung cancer. This table comes from immunoSEQ multiplex PCR, and its TCRdb copy is limited to in-frame clones, with some not included. This table has 90,000 or so clones, around 86% appearing once. Sample: peripheral blood, taken from a patient treated with radiotherapy plus ipilimumab. These receptors all come from a human donor with non-small cell lung cancer who had stable disease on radiotherapy plus ipilimumab. The CDR3 runs from the conserved cysteine through the conserved F or W. Fields, in order: clone size, D gene, V gene, J gene, CDR3 DNA, CDR3 protein. A D gene is named only where the DNA matches it firmly. Clone sizes are given selectively: once, few, many, or a class where the clone is expanded.

NA,NA,TRBV11-2,TRBJ1-5,TGTGCCAGCAGCTTAGGCCAGTTAAGCAATCAGCCCCAGCATTTT,CASSLGQLSNQPQHF
NA,NA,TRBV7-9,TRBJ2-7,TGTGCCAGCAGCCCCCCGTGGTCAGGCATCGACGAGCAGTACTTC,CASSPPWSGIDEQYF
NA,NA,TRBV9,TRBJ1-6,TGTGCCAGCAGCGTAGGCAGCCCGAATTCACCCCTCCACTTT,CASSVGSPNSPLHF
NA,NA,TRBV14,TRBJ2-1,TGTGCCAGCAGCCAAGATGTCGGGGACTCCTACAATGAGCAGTTCTTC,CASSQDVGDSYNEQFF
NA,NA,TRBV4-1,TRBJ1-4,TGCGCCAGCAGCCAAACGGGCTTCGGAGCAACTAATGAAAAACTGTTTTTT,CASSQTGFGATNEKLFF
NA,NA,TRBV28,TRBJ1-3,TGTGCCAGCAGTTTCCAGATCGGGGGAGCAGGAAACACCATATATTTT,CASSFQIGGAGNTIYF
NA,NA,TRBV7-3,TRBJ2-2,TGTGCCAGCAGATCGGGACTTGGGGCCGGGGAGCTGTTTTTT,CASRSGLGAGELFF
NA,NA,TRBV5-5,TRBJ1-1,TGTGCCAGCAGCCGCCCCCGACCTTCTCAAAGCACTGAAGCTTTCTTT,CASSRPRPSQSTEAFF
NA,NA,TRBV11-2,TRBJ1-4,TGTGCCAGCAGCCTCCACATCTCAACTAATGAAAAACTGTTTTTT,CASSLHISTNEKLFF
NA,NA,TRBV10-2,TRBJ2-1,TGCGCCAGCAGTGGGGCTAGCGTGTTCTATGAGCAGTTCTTC,CASSGASVFYEQFF
NA,TRBD2,TRBV5-4,TRBJ2-3,TGTGCCAGCAGCTTGGCCGGGCGGGAGGGCACAGATACGCAGTATTTT,CASSLAGREGTDTQYF
NA,TRBD1,TRBV27,TRBJ2-7,TGTGCCAGCAGTTACCGGTGGGACAGCTACGAGCAGTACTTC,CASSYRWDSYEQYF
NA,TRBD2,TRBV7-8,TRBJ2-1,TGTGCCAGCAGCTTAGGGGCTAGCGGGGCCCCGGCCTCCTACAATGAGCAGTTCTTC,CASSLGASGAPASYNEQFF
NA,NA,TRBV6-5,TRBJ2-3,TGTGCCAGCAGACCCGGACAGAGCACAGATACGCAGTATTTT,CASRPGQSTDTQYF
NA,NA,TRBV5-1,TRBJ2-3,TGCGCCAGCAGCTTGGTGGGTACTAGCACAGATACGCAGTATTTT,CASSLVGTSTDTQYF
NA,NA,TRBV6-1,TRBJ2-2,TGTGCCAGTTACCCGGACCACACCGGGGAGCTGTTTTTT,CASYPDHTGELFF
few,NA,TRBV5-3,TRBJ1-2,TGTGCCACTAAATGGGAACACTATGGCTACACCTTC,CATKWEHYGYTF
NA,NA,TRBV11-3,TRBJ2-7,TGTGCCAGGTTATACTGGCGAACCTACGAGCAGTACTTC,CARLYWRTYEQYF
NA,NA,TRBV5-6,TRBJ2-1,TGTGCCAGCAGCCTTACCGGGACAAGGCTTTACAATGAGCAGTTCTTC,CASSLTGTRLYNEQFF
NA,TRBD1,TRBV11-2,TRBJ1-2,TGTGCCAGCAGCCCGACAGGGGCGGGGGGCTACACCTTC,CASSPTGAGGYTF
NA,TRBD1,TRBV7-8,TRBJ2-2,TGTGCCAGCAGCCCCGAGGGGGCTAGGGTCACCGGGGAGCTGTTTTTT,CASSPEGARVTGELFF
once,TRBD1,TRBV11-2,TRBJ1-2,TGTGCCAGCAGCTTACCAGCAGGGGGCGTGGGCGGCTACACCTTC,CASSLPAGGVGGYTF
NA,NA,TRBV18,TRBJ1-1,TGTGCCAGCTCACCCGGAGGCCCGAACACTGAAGCTTTCTTT,CASSPGGPNTEAFF
NA,NA,TRBV6-6,TRBJ1-4,TGTGCCAGCAGTTACGATTGGCAGGGTGAAAAACTGTTTTTT,CASSYDWQGEKLFF
NA,TRBD1,TRBV4-1,TRBJ2-3,TGCGCCAGCAGCCAAGAACAGGGGAGCACAGATACGCAGTATTTT,CASSQEQGSTDTQYF